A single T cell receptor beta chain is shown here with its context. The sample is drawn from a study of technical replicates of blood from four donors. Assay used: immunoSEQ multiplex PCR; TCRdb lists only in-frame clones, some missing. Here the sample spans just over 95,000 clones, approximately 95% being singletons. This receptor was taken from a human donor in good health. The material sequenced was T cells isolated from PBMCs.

CDR3 sequence (DNA): TGTGCCAGCAGCTTACCAGGGGTCGGCACTGAAGCTTTCTTT. Its translation: CASSLPGVGTEAFF. V usage is TRBV7-9 and J usage is TRBJ1-1; the D gene is possibly TRBD1 (6 bases). Trimming removed 2 bases at V and 4 bases at J, with 11 bases between. Germline V CDR1 and CDR2: SEHNR, FQNEAQ (reference sequence). The CDR3 extends over 14 amino acids.